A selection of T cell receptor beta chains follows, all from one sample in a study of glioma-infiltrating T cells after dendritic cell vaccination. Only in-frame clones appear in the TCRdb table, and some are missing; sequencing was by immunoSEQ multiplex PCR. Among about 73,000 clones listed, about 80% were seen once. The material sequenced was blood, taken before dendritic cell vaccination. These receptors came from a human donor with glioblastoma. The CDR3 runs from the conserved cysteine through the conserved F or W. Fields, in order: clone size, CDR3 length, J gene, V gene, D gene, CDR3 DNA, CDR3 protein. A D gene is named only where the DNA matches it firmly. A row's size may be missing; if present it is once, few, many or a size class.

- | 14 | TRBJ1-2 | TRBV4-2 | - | TGTGCCAGCAGCCAAGTCGGGAACGAGCACGGCTACACCTTC | CASSQVGNEHGYTF
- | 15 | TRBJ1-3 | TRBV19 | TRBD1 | TGTGCCAGTAGTACGGACAGGGTGGTCGGAAACACCATATATTTT | CASSTDRVVGNTIYF
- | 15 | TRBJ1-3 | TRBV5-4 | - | TGTGCCAGCAGCTTGCCGGGTCTCTCTGGAAACACCATATATTTT | CASSLPGLSGNTIYF
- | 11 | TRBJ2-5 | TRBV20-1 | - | TGCAGTGGTGGGGAGGAAGAGACCCAGTACTTC | CSGGEEETQYF
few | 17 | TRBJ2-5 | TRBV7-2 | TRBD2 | TGTGCCAGCAGCCCTAGTAGGGGAGCGGGAGGTTGGGAGACCCAGTACTTC | CASSPSRGAGGWETQYF
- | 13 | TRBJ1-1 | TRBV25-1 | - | TGTGCCACCCAGGGCTATGGGGACACTGAAGCTTTCTTT | CATQGYGDTEAFF
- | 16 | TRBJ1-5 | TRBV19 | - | TGTGCCAGTAGTGTGACAGGTCGAGGGGGCAATCAGCCCCAGCATTTT | CASSVTGRGGNQPQHF
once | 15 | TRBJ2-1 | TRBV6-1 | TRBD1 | TGTGCCAGCAGTGAGGTGGACAGGGCCCACAATGAGCAGTTCTTC | CASSEVDRAHNEQFF
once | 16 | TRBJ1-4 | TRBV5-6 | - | TGTGCCAGCAGCTTAAGAGGTAGAACAACTAATGAAAAACTGTTTTTT | CASSLRGRTTNEKLFF
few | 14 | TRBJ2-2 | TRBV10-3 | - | TGTGCCATCAGGATAGCGGAAAACACCGGGGAGCTGTTTTTT | CAIRIAENTGELFF
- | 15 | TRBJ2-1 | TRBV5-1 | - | TGCGCCAGCAGCTTACAGCGGTCGCTGTACAATGAGCAGTTCTTC | CASSLQRSLYNEQFF
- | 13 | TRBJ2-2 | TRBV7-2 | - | TGTGCCAGCAACGACAGGAACACCGGGGAGCTGTTTTTT | CASNDRNTGELFF
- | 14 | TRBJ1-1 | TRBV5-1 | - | TGCGCCAGCAGCTTGGACAGGGTTAGCGCTGAAGCTTTCTTT | CASSLDRVSAEAFF
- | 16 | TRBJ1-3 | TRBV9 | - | TGTGCCAGCAGCGCGAAACAGGGTACCTGGCTGAACACCATATATTTT | CASSAKQGTWLNTIYF
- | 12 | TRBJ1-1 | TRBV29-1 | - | TGCAGCGTTTTGAATCAGGGGACTGAAGCTTTCTTT | CSVLNQGTEAFF
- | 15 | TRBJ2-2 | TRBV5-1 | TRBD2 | TGCGCCAGCAGCCCCCCGGGAGGGGCGAAAGGGGAGCTGTTTTTT | CASSPPGGAKGELFF
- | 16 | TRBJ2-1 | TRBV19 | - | TGTGCCAGTAGTGATAAGACTCACCGCTCCTACAATGAGCAGTTCTTC | CASSDKTHRSYNEQFF
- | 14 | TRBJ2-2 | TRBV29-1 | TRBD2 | TGCAGCGCCAGGGAGGGCCGCGGCACCGGGGAGCTGTTTTTT | CSAREGRGTGELFF
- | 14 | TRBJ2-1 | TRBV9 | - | TGTGCCAGCAGCGTCTACAGGGTTTCGGATGAGCAGTTCTTC | CASSVYRVSDEQFF
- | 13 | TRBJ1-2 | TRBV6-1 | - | TGTGCCAGCAGAATTGGGGCTTACTATGGCTACACCTTC | CASRIGAYYGYTF
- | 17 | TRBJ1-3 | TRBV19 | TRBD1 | TGTGCCAGTAGTATCGCAGGACAGGGGTCCTCTGGAAACACCATATATTTT | CASSIAGQGSSGNTIYF
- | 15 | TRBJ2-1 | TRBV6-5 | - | TGTGCCAGCAGTTACTCGCAGGGACAAGGGAATGAGCAGTTCTTC | CASSYSQGQGNEQFF
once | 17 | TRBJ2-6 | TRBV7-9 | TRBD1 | TGTGCCAGCAGCTTGACAGGGGGACTCTCTGGGGCCAACGTCCTGACTTTC | CASSLTGGLSGANVLTF
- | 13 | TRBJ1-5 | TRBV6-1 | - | TGTGCCAGCCAACGACATAGCAATCAGCCCCAGCATTTT | CASQRHSNQPQHF
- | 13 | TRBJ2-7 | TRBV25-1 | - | TGTGCCAGCAGTGAATACGAGCGTTCCGAGCAGTACTTC | CASSEYERSEQYF
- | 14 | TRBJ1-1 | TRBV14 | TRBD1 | TGTGCCAGCAGCCTCAGACAGGGGGGCACTGAAGCTTTCTTT | CASSLRQGGTEAFF
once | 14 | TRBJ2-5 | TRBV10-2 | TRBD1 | TGCGCCAGCAGTAAGACAGGGAACCAAGAGACCCAGTACTTC | CASSKTGNQETQYF
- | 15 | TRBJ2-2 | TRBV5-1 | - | TGCGCCAGCAGCTTGGACAGGGGGGGAACCGGGGAGCTGTTTTTT | CASSLDRGGTGELFF
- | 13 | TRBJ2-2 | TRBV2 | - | TGTGCCAGCAAGGGCAGGGAAACCGGGGAGCTGTTTTTT | CASKGRETGELFF
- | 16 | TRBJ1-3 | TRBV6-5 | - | TGTGCCAGCAGTTACTCTACGGGGGTTTATGGAAACACCATATATTTT | CASSYSTGVYGNTIYF
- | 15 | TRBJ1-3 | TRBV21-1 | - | TGTGCCAGCAGCAAAGCGCAGGGGACTGGAAACACCATATATTTT | CASSKAQGTGNTIYF
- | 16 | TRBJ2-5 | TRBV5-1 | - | TGCGCCAGCAGCCGTGCCGCTAGCTCGTACCAAGAGACCCAGTACTTC | CASSRAASSYQETQYF
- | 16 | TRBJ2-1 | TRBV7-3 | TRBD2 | TGTGCCAGCAGGAAGAATAGCGGGAGCTCCTACAATGAGCAGTTCTTC | CASRKNSGSSYNEQFF
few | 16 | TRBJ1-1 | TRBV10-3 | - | TGTGCCTCGCGACCGGGACTAATCTCTCGGAACACTGAAGCTTTCTTT | CASRPGLISRNTEAFF
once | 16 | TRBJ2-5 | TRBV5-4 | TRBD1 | TGTGCCAGCAGCACTGGACAGGCCCACCGTCAAGAGACCCAGTACTTC | CASSTGQAHRQETQYF
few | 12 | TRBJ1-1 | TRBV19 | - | TGTGCCTCGAGGCGAGAGAACACTGAAGCTTTCTTT | CASRRENTEAFF
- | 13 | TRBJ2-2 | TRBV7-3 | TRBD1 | TGTGCCAGCAGCGCGCGGACAGGCGGGGAGCTGTTTTTT | CASSARTGGELFF
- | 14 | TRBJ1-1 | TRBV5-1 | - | TGCGCCAGCAGCCCTACCGGGGGTAACACTGAAGCTTTCTTT | CASSPTGGNTEAFF
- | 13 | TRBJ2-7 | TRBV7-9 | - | TGTGCCAGCAGCTTGGGGCGCTCCTACGAGCAGTACTTC | CASSLGRSYEQYF
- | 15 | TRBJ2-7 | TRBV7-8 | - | TGTGCCAGCAGCTTAGCAGTTGCAGGGGGGTACGAGCAGTACTTC | CASSLAVAGGYEQYF
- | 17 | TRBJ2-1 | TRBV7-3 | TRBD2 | TGTGCCAGCAGCTCCCAACAAAAGCGGGACGGTAACAATGAGCAGTTCTTC | CASSSQQKRDGNNEQFF
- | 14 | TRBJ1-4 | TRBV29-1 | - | TGCAGCGCCGGTGGGGGGACCCTTAATGAAAAACTGTTTTTT | CSAGGGTLNEKLFF
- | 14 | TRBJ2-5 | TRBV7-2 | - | TGTGCCAGCAGCTCCGGGCCCAGCGGAGAGACCCAGTACTTC | CASSSGPSGETQYF
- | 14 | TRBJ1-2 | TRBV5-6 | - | TGTGCCAGCAGTCGCATAGCCGGGATCTATGGCTACACCTTC | CASSRIAGIYGYTF
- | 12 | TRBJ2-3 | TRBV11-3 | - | TGTGCCAGCAGTGAACTAACAGATACGCAGTATTTT | CASSELTDTQYF
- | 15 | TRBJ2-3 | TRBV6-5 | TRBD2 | TGTGCCAGCAGAATACTAGCGGTTAGCACAGATACGCAGTATTTT | CASRILAVSTDTQYF
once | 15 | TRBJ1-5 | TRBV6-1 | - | TGTGCCACCCGAGGGGGAGACTATAGCAATCAGCCCCAGCATTTT | CATRGGDYSNQPQHF
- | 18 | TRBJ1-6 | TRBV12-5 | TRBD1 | TGTGCTAGTGGTTTGTTTCCGCGGGGCAGGGGGAGAGGTTCACCCCTCCACTTT | CASGLFPRGRGRGSPLHF
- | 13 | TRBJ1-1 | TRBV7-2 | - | TGTGCCAGCAGCTTCGACAGTAACACTGAAGCTTTCTTT | CASSFDSNTEAFF
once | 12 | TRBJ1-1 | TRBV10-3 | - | TGTGCCATCAGTGAGCCGGGGGGGTCGGCTTTCTTT | CAISEPGGSAFF
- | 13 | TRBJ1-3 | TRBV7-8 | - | TGTGCCAGCAGCTCAGGCTCTGGAAACACCATATATTTT | CASSSGSGNTIYF
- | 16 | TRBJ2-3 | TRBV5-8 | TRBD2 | TGTGCCAGCAGCTTCGGACTAGCGGGAGCAGCAGATACGCAGTATTTT | CASSFGLAGAADTQYF